These 25 T cell receptor beta chains came from one sample sequenced in a study of T cell responses to AZD1222 COVID-19 vaccine. The method was immunoSEQ multiplex PCR; TCRdb's version includes in-frame clones alone and lacks a portion of them. Among 120,000 or so clones, 92% were seen once, and the ten largest hold about 1.1%. The starting material was peripheral blood, obtained on day 0 of AZD1222 vaccination. These receptor sequences come from an adult in good health.

This clone was detected only once. The chain recombines TRBV19 with TRBJ2-1, with TRBD2 matching 11 bases. Germline V gene lookup returns CDR1 LNHDA and CDR2 SQIVND (reference sequence). V was pared by 5 bases and J by 7 bases, with 4 bases of the junction left unmatched. The CDR3 has 14 residues. In DNA form, the CDR3 reads TGTGCCAGTAGTCCTAGCGGGAGGCAGAATGAGCAGTTCTTC. This sequence encodes CASSPSGRQNEQFF.

The chain joins TRBV7-9 to TRBJ2-3, with no clear D. CDR3 length: 12 residues. The V and J ends lost 3 bases and 0 bases respectively, with 1 base between them. Per the germline V gene, CDR1 is SEHNR and CDR2 is FQNEAQ (reference sequence). The CDR3 spells CASSLSTDTQYF. As DNA, the CDR3 is TGTGCCAGCAGCTTGAGCACAGATACGCAGTATTTT.

The V gene is TRBV7-2, the J gene TRBJ2-7, with a tentative D call TRBD1 (6 bases). The germline V and J ends were trimmed by 5 bases and 3 bases, with 8 bases remaining between them. Looked up from germline, CDR1 is SGHTA and CDR2 is FQGNSA. This CDR3 spans 12 amino acids. The CDR3 nucleotides read TGTGCCAGCAGCGAACAGGGCTACGAGCAGTACTTC. Its protein product is CASSEQGYEQYF. Full variable domain (outside the CDR3, taken from reference TRBV7-2 and TRBJ2-7): GAGVSQSPSNKVTEKGKDVELRCDPISGHTALYWYRQSLGQGLEFLIYFQGNSAPDKSGLPSDRFSAERTGGSVSTLTIQRTQQEDSAVYLCASSEQGYEQYFGPGTRLTVT.

The chain carries TRBV24-1 and TRBJ1-5, with 7 bases aligning to TRBD1. The CDR3 contains 14 residues. The junction had 5 bases not matched to a gene; V was cut back by 3 bases and J by 7 bases. The germline gives CDR1 KGHDR, CDR2 SFDVKD. The CDR3 protein is CATSDGQAWQPQHF. The CDR3 coding sequence is TGTGCCACCAGTGATGGACAGGCTTGGCAGCCCCAGCATTTT.

The rearrangement joins TRBV20-1 to TRBJ1-5; 12 nucleotides match TRBD1. Germline values: CDR1 DFQATT, CDR2 SNEGSKA (reference sequence). V lost 3 bases and J lost 2; bases outside the gene matches: 11. The CDR3 runs 18 residues. The CDR3: CSASNAGQGAVGNQPQHF. The CDR3 coding sequence is TGCAGTGCTAGTAACGCGGGACAGGGGGCGGTGGGCAATCAGCCCCAGCATTTT.

This chain links TRBV4-1 with TRBJ1-2; 7 positions agree with TRBD1. Trimming took 6 bases from V and 8 from J; bases not matched to a gene: 6. Per germline, CDR1 MGHRA and CDR2 YSYEKL. This CDR3 comprises 12 residues. The CDR3 coding sequence is TGCGCCAGCAGTCGCACAGGGGAGGGCTACACCTTC. Its protein product is CASSRTGEGYTF.

The V and J genes are TRBV24-1 and TRBJ1-2, with 7 bases aligning to TRBD1. Trimming at V came to 3 bases and at J to 6 bases, leaving 9 bases not matched to a gene. The CDR3 spans 15 residues. CDR1 and CDR2 from the germline V gene are KGHDR and SFDVKD. DNA of the CDR3: TGTGCCACCAGTGATCCGTCACAGGGGAGGGATGGCTACACCTTC. Protein sequence: CATSDPSQGRDGYTF.

Of note for this clone: Different DNA sequences within this sample yield the same CDR3. This chain connects TRBV18 to TRBJ1-5, with D unclear. Trimming left V 2 bases short and J 1 base short, with 3 bases between. The CDR3 loop spans 13 amino acids. Germline V gene sequence: CDR1 KGHSH, CDR2 LQKENI. The CDR3 DNA reads as TGTGCCAGCTCACCAGGGAGCAATCAGCCCCAGCATTTT. Translated, it gives CASSPGSNQPQHF.

The chain recombines TRBV7-8 with TRBJ1-2, with a possible D match to TRBD1 (6 bases). The germline V and J ends were trimmed by 6 bases and 0 bases, with 11 bases remaining between them. CDR1 is SGHVS and CDR2 is FQNEAQ in the germline V gene. The CDR3 is 14 amino acids. CDR3 coding DNA: TGTGCCAGCAGTCAGGGGCCCTCTAACTATGGCTACACCTTC. Its protein product is CASSQGPSNYGYTF.

The CDR3 is CASSKPLDRISYNEQFF. In nucleotides, the CDR3 is TGCGCCAGCAGTAAACCTTTGGACAGGATCTCCTACAATGAGCAGTTCTTC. The chain employs TRBV10-2 and TRBJ2-1; 7 bases are shared with TRBD1. Germline trimming cut 5 bases from V and 0 bases from J; bases unmatched to any gene: 10. Germline CDR1 reads WSHSY; CDR2 reads SAAADI. There are 17 residues in the CDR3.

The J gene is TRBJ1-2, the V gene TRBV5-1, with 9 bases lining up with TRBD1. The CDR3 runs to 16 residues. The germline CDR1 and CDR2 sequences are SGHRS and YFSETQ. The ends lost 0 bases at V and 6 bases at J; junction bases unmatched: 9. CDR3 residues: CASSLDTTGGKDGYTF. CDR3 sequence (DNA): TGCGCCAGCAGCTTGGACACGACAGGGGGAAAGGATGGCTACACCTTC.

This chain connects TRBV2 to TRBJ2-7, with TRBD1 identical over 8 bases. From germline, CDR1 is SNHLY and CDR2 FYNNEI. The CDR3 is 15 amino acids. After removal of 6 bases from V and 0 bases from J, the junction contained 7 bases not matched to a gene. CDR3 nucleotide sequence: TGTGCCAGCAGGCGAACAGGGGGGAACTCCTACGAGCAGTACTTC. This translates into CASRRTGGNSYEQYF.

This clone appeared a single time. The chain employs TRBV18 and TRBJ2-1, with TRBD1 identical over 8 bases. CDR1 and CDR2 (germline): KGHSH, LQKENI. After removal of 5 bases from V and 7 bases from J, the junction contained 10 bases not matched to a gene. The length of the CDR3 is 15 residues. The CDR3 sequence is CASSTTGVSRNEQFF. The CDR3 nucleotides read TGTGCCAGCTCAACGACAGGGGTGAGCCGGAATGAGCAGTTCTTC.

The rearrangement joins TRBV5-1 to TRBJ2-7; maybe TRBD2 (6 bases). Trimming cost V 6 bases and J 3 bases, with 16 bases left between them. Germline assignment: CDR1 SGHRS and CDR2 YFSETQ. The CDR3 contains 14 residues. The CDR3 here is CASTPVEGHYEQYF. CDR3 DNA sequence: TGCGCCAGCACCCCGGTGGAGGGTCACTACGAGCAGTACTTC.

V gene TRBV12-2 combines with J gene TRBJ2-1; the table's D call TRBD1 went unverified against the DNA. TRBV12-2 is a documented pseudogene. This CDR3 has 15 amino acids. The DNA of the CDR3 is TGTGCAAGTCGCTTAAGGGACAGGGGGAACAATGAGCAGTTCTTC. This sequence encodes CASRLRDRGNNEQFF.

The V and J genes are TRBV5-4 and TRBJ2-2; TRBD1 matches at 9 bases. The CDR3 covers 14 residues. The germline V gene encodes CDR1 SGHNT and CDR2 YYREEE (reference sequence). The ends lost 4 bases at V and 6 bases at J; junction bases unmatched: 4. CDR3 region: CASSAWTGAGELFF. For the CDR3, the DNA is TGTGCCAGCAGCGCTTGGACAGGGGCCGGGGAGCTGTTTTTT.

The chain is built from TRBV18 and TRBJ2-1, with no clear D. In germline, CDR1 is KGHSH, CDR2 LQKENI. The V end lost 2 bases, the J end lost 5 bases, and 7 bases lay between the germline ends. This CDR3 is 13 amino acids long. CDR3 in DNA: TGTGCCAGCTCACCAACAACAGACAATGAGCAGTTCTTC. It specifies CASSPTTDNEQFF.

This chain uses TRBV6-4 with TRBJ2-5; D not resolved. This CDR3 contains 15 residues. Per germline, CDR1 MRHNA and CDR2 SNTAGT. V lost 4 bases and J 4 bases, leaving 16 bases between the germline ends. The CDR3 loop reads CASSVSGKKRETQYF. The CDR3 DNA is TGTGCCAGCAGTGTTTCTGGGAAGAAGAGAGAGACCCAGTACTTC.

The chain combines TRBV4-2 with TRBJ1-5; D is perhaps TRBD1 (5 bases). Looked up from germline, CDR1 is LGHNA and CDR2 is YNFKEQ. This CDR3 is 17 amino acids long. V was cut by 0 bases and J by 3 bases, with 15 bases left in between. The CDR3 coding sequence is TGTGCCAGCAGCCAAGATGGGGCGATTAGTTACAATCAGCCCCAGCATTTT. The encoded protein is CASSQDGAISYNQPQHF.

V is TRBV28 and J is TRBJ1-1, with D possibly being TRBD1 (5 bases). The germline CDR1 and CDR2 sequences are MDHEN and SYDVKM. V was clipped by 7 bases and J by 14 bases, with 20 bases between them. The CDR3 is made up of 12 amino acids. The CDR3 nucleotides read TGTGCCAGCACCAGTTCAGGGCAGCGCGTATTCTTT. This encodes CASTSSGQRVFF.

The gene calls are TRBV10-3 and TRBJ2-5; 8 positions agree with TRBD2. Germline CDR1 is ENHRY and CDR2 is SYGVKD. Trimming cost V 4 bases and J 2 bases; bases outside gene matches: 6. The CDR3 sequence is 15 residues long. CDR3 region: CAISGLARGQETQYF. As DNA, the CDR3 is TGTGCCATCAGTGGACTAGCGAGAGGACAAGAGACCCAGTACTTC.

The chain carries TRBV9 and TRBJ2-7; 7 bases align to TRBD1. CDR3 size: 15 residues. Per the germline V gene, CDR1 is SGDLS and CDR2 is YYNGEE. V trimming: 3 bases; J trimming: 4 bases; junction bases outside the gene matches: 10. The CDR3 DNA reads as TGTGCCAGCAGCGAAGAGGGGGCCGACCTTTACGAGCAGTACTTC. Translated: CASSEEGADLYEQYF.

This chain uses TRBV9 with TRBJ2-2; the D gene is possibly TRBD1 (5 bases). V lost 2 bases, J lost 4 bases, and 12 bases lay in between. This CDR3 has 15 residues. Germline CDR1 and CDR2: SGDLS and YYNGEE. For the CDR3, the DNA is TGTGCCAGCAGCGTTGCAGGGTCGGGCACCGGGGAGCTGTTTTTT. As protein: CASSVAGSGTGELFF.

The chain recombines TRBV2 with TRBJ1-1; no clear D. Germline CDR1 is SNHLY and CDR2 is FYNNEI. The CDR3 totals 12 residues. Trimming cost V 5 bases and J 6 bases, with 10 bases left between them. Here the CDR3 DNA reads TGTGCCAGCAGTTCTCGTGGGTCTGAAGCTTTCTTT. Amino acids: CASSSRGSEAFF.

V is TRBV6-1 and J is TRBJ1-2, with a weak D call TRBD1 (5 bases). The CDR3 runs 17 residues. The V gene's germline CDR1 is MNHNS and CDR2 SASEGT. The ends were cut back, 2 bases at V and 1 base at J, with 17 bases in the middle. CDR3 DNA: TGTGCCAGCAGTGAACCAGACAATACAGGAGTTAACTATGGCTACACCTTC. This codes for CASSEPDNTGVNYGYTF.